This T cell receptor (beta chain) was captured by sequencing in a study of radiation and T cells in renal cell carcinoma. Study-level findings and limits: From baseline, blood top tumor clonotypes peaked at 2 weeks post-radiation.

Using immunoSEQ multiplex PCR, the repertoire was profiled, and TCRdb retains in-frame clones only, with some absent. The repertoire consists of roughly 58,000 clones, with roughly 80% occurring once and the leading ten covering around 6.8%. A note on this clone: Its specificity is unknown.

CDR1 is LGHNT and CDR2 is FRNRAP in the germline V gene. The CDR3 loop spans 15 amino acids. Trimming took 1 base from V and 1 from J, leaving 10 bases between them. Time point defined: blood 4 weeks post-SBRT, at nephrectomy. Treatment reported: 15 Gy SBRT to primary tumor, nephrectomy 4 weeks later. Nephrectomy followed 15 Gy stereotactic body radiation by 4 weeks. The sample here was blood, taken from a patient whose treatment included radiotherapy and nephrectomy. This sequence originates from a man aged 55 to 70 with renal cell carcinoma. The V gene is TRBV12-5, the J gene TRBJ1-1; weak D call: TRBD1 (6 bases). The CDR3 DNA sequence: TGTGCTAGTGGTTTGGGACAGGCGACGAACACTGAAGCTTTCTTT. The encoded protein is CASGLGQATNTEAFF.